The following is a T cell receptor beta chain sequence with its context. As yet, its antigen is unknown. CDR3 length: 14 amino acids. Germline V gene sequence: CDR1 SGHNT, CDR2 YYREEE (reference sequence). V dropped 0 bases and J dropped 8 bases, with 11 bases sitting between them. The data belong to a study of cytomegalovirus exposure and HLA in healthy donors. The PCR made use of 60 Vbeta and 13 Jbeta primers. The data were produced by immunoSEQ multiplex PCR, yet TCRdb's version contains in-frame clones alone and is incomplete. This sample has about 130,000 clones, with less than 90% found just once. Findings and limits, study-wide: Among TCR sequences, most were rare, though some public TCRs appeared in many donors.

The clonotype was recovered from a man between 18 and 35 years old in good health and CMV-seropositive. Sequencing used PBMCs. The chain has TRBV5-4 and TRBJ1-4, with D unresolved. The CDR3 protein is CASSLGGGGEKLFF. The CDR3 region has the DNA TGTGCCAGCAGCTTGGGCGGAGGAGGGGAAAAACTGTTTTTT.